The text below deals with one T cell receptor (beta chain). These data originate in a study of blood T cell repertoires in COVID-19. Study overall: COVID-19 samples collected from the United States, Italy and Spain covered acute and convalescent phases. Sample material is recorded as cDNA or gDNA derived from T cells, B-cell-depleted T cells, or PBMCs.

In the source study's methods: From reference gene primer amplification, estimates of nucleated cell counts were derived. Clones were sequenced by immunoSEQ multiplex PCR, and TCRdb holds only the in-frame ones, with some missing. V, J and clone size are those of that table, while D and trimming were read from the DNA. The profile covers approximately 100,000 clones, with over 70% appearing a single time and roughly 10% taken by the ten largest. Germline lookup yields CDR1 MNHEY and CDR2 SVGEGT. This CDR3 spans 15 amino acids. V lost 4 bases to trimming and J lost 0 bases; unmatched junction nucleotides: 3.

The sequenced material came from peripheral blood. The clonotype was recovered from a woman of 80 years or more with acute or convalescent COVID-19. The chain joins TRBV6-2 or TRBV6-3 to TRBJ1-3; TRBD1 agrees at 7 bases. The CDR3 DNA is TGTGCCAGCAGTTCCGGACAGGTCTCTGGAAACACCATATATTTT. Translated: CASSSGQVSGNTIYF.